The clone carrying this T cell receptor beta chain was picked up a small number of times. Data came from immunoSEQ multiplex PCR; TCRdb stores just in-frame clones and leaves some out. The sample records approximately 760,000 clones, over 75% being singletons. The sample originates from a study of shared T cell receptors in the human thymus. These data also formed part of another study, on human thymus T cells. Per that paper: Healthy Finnish infants having corrective surgery for congenital heart defects served as donors. Obtained as resections during corrective heart surgery, the thymus tissue was then studied. What appeared biased in thymic and blood repertoires was the usage of V and J genes. Related reports documented highly overlapping thymic repertoires among unrelated individuals.

The sequencing input was thymocytes. The clonotype was recovered from a girl under three years old with a congenital heart defect.

As DNA, the CDR3 is TGTGCCAGCAGTAGTCTCAGTTCCTACGAGCAGTACTTC. Amino acid sequence: CASSSLSSYEQYF. The rearrangement links TRBV6-1 to TRBJ2-7, with no clear D. The germline CDR1 and CDR2 sequences are MNHNS and SASEGT. V was pared by 5 bases and J by 1 base, with 9 bases between. CDR3 length equals 13 residues.